Following are 7 T cell receptor beta chains from one sample sequenced in a study of CD8 T cells in Susac syndrome (dated by TCRdb to 2018 to 2020). The library was produced with the immunoSEQ multiplex PCR assay. RNA was extracted using the RNeasy kit, and roughly 0.45 to 1 microgram was reverse transcribed with random hexamers. TCRdb reworked the public reads: Q25 trimming with fastp, MiXCR clone assembly, productive beta chains retained. CDR3 protein sequences are deduplicated, and each keeps its most common genes and DNA. The sample table records 200,000 or so distinct CDR3 sequences; 90% to 96% of these occur just once. The leading ten clones occupy about 0.093% of the sample. The sample was CD4+ T cells from PBMCs. Receptor source: a human donor with multiple sclerosis.

V is TRBV30 and J is TRBJ2-5; D unclear. CDR1 and CDR2 (germline): GTSNPN, SVGIG (reference sequence). Trimming cost V 0 bases and J 6 bases, with 5 bases left between them. This CDR3 has 11 residues. The chain's CDR3 is CAWSVLKTQYF. For the CDR3, the DNA is TGTGCCTGGAGTGTACTAAAGACCCAGTACTTC. The entire variable domain, with the rest obtained from reference TRBV30 and TRBJ2-5, is as follows: SQTIHQWPATLVQPVGSPLSLECTVEGTSNPNLYWYRQAAGRGLQLLFYSVGIGQISSEVPQNLSASRPQDRQFILSSKKLLLSDSGFYLCAWSVLKTQYFGPGTRLLVL.

This rearrangement joins TRBV18 to TRBJ1-6; D remains unclear. CDR3 length equals 15 residues. V was clipped by 2 bases and J by 7 bases, with 12 bases between them. In germline, CDR1 is KGHSH, CDR2 LQKENI. The CDR3 region is CASSPGSRENSPLHF. The CDR3 DNA reads TGTGCCAGCTCACCAGGCAGCCGAGAAAATTCACCCCTCCACTTT.

The chain carries TRBV29-1 and TRBJ1-5; a possible D gene is TRBD1 (5 bases). From germline, CDR1 is SQVTM and CDR2 ANQGSEA. The length of the CDR3 is 15 residues. Trimming left V 4 bases short and J 1 base short, with 14 bases between. The CDR3 region is CSVGGVGNSNQPQHF. The CDR3 DNA sequence: TGCAGCGTTGGGGGGGTAGGGAACAGCAATCAGCCCCAGCATTTT. The whole variable domain, filled in from reference TRBV29-1 and TRBJ1-5, reads SAVISQKPSRDICQRGTSLTIQCQVDSQVTMMFWYRQQPGQSLTLIATANQGSEATYESGFVIDKFPISRPNLTFSTLTVSNMSPEDSSIYLCSVGGVGNSNQPQHFGDGTRLSIL.

This chain connects TRBV4-3 to TRBJ2-3, with 9 bases lining up with TRBD2. The V segment lost 3 bases and the J segment 6 bases; nucleotides outside the gene matches: 13. The CDR3 length is 17 residues. Per the germline V gene, CDR1 is LGHNA and CDR2 is YSLEER. CDR3 bases: TGCGCCAGCAGCCAGGACGGAGCCGGGACTAGCCACGATACGCAGTATTTT. Amino acid sequence: CASSQDGAGTSHDTQYF.

V gene TRBV12-3 or TRBV12-4 combines with J gene TRBJ2-1; 10 nucleotides agree with TRBD2. The CDR3 has 12 residues. J lost 9 bases, V lost 4 bases, and 0 bases had no gene match. DNA of the CDR3: TGTGCCAGCAGTTCTAGCGGGGGTGAGCAGTTCTTC. Its protein is CASSSSGGEQFF.

The chain couples TRBV12-3 or TRBV12-4 to TRBJ2-7, with D tentatively TRBD1 (6 bases). The germline V and J ends were trimmed by 5 bases and 2 bases, with 13 bases remaining between them. The CDR3 totals 14 residues. CDR3 nucleotide sequence: TGTGCCAGCAGTCCCCGGACAGTCACCTACGAGCAGTACTTC. Protein: CASSPRTVTYEQYF.

The chain joins TRBV29-1 to TRBJ2-1, with 11 bases identical to TRBD2. Germline CDR1 SQVTM, CDR2 ANQGSEA. The CDR3 spans 17 residues. V gave up 4 bases and J gave up 4 bases; unmatched junction bases: 12. The CDR3, as DNA: TGCAGCGTTGTACTCATCGGGGCTAGCGGGGGGTACAATGAGCAGTTCTTC. Protein product: CSVVLIGASGGYNEQFF.